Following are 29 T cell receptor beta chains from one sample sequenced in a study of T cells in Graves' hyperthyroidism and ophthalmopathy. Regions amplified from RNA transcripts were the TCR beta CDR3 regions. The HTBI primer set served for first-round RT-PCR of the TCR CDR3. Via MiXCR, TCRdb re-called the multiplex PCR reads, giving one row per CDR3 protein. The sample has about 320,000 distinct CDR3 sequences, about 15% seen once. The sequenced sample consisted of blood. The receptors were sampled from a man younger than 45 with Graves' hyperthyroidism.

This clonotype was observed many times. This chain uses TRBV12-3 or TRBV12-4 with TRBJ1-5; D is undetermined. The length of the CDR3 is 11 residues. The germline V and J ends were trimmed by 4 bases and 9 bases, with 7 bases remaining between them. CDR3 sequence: CASSSVGPQHF. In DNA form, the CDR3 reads TGTGCCAGCAGTTCGGTGGGGCCCCAGCATTTT.

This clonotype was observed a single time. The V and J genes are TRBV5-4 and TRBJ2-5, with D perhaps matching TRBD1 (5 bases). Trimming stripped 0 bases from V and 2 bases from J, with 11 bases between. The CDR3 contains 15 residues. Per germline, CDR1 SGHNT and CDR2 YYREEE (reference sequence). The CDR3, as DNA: TGTGCCAGCAGCTTGGGCGGCAGGGAACAAGAGACCCAGTACTTC. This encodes CASSLGGREQETQYF.

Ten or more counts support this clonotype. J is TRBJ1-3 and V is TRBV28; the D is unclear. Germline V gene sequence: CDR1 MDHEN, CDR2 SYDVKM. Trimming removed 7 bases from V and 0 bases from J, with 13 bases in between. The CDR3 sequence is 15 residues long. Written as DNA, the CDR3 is TGTGCCAGCACGCCCGGCGGCGGCTCTGGAAACACCATATATTTT. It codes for CASTPGGGSGNTIYF.

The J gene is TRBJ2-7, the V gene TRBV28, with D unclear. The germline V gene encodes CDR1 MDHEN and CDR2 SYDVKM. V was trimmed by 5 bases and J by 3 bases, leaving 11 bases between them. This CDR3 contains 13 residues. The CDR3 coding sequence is TGTGCCAGCAGTAGACCGGACCGCTACGAGCAGTACTTC. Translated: CASSRPDRYEQYF.

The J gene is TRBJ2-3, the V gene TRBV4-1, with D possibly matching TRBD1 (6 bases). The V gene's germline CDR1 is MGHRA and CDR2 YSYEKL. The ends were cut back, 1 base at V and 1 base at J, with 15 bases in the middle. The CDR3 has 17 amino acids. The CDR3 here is CASSQGWRGQRTDTQYF. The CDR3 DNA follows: TGCGCCAGCAGCCAAGGGTGGCGTGGACAGCGCACAGATACGCAGTATTTT.

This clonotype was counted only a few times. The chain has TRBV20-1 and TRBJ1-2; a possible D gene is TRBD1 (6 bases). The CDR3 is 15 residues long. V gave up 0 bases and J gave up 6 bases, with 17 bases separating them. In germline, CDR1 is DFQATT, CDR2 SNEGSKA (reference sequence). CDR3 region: CSARDVRGRVDGYTF. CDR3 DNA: TGCAGTGCTAGAGATGTTCGGGGGCGGGTCGATGGCTACACCTTC.

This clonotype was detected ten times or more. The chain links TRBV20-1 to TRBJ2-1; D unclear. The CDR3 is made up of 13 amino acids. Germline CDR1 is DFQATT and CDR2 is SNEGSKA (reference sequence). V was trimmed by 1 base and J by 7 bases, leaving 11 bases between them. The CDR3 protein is CSARADRDNEQFF. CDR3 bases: TGCAGTGCTAGAGCTGATCGAGATAATGAGCAGTTCTTC.

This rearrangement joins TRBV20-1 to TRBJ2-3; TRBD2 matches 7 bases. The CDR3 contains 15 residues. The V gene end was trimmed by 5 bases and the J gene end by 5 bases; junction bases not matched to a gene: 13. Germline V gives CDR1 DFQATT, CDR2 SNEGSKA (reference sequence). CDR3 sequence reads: CSAGGGGREEDTQYF. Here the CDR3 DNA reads TGCAGTGCTGGGGGGGGGGGGAGAGAGGAAGATACGCAGTATTTT.

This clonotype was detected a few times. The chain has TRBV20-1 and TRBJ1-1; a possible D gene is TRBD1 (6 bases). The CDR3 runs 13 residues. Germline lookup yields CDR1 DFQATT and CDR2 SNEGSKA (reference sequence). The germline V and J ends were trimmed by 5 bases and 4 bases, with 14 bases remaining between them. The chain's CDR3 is CSAGRGAGTEAFF. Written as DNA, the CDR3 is TGCAGTGCTGGCCGGGGGGCTGGCACTGAAGCTTTCTTT.

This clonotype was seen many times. The CDR3 sequence: CASSLVDSGEKLFF. In DNA, the CDR3 is TGCGCCAGCAGCCTCGTCGACAGCGGTGAAAAACTGTTTTTT. V and J are TRBV5-1 and TRBJ1-4; the D gene is possibly TRBD1 (5 bases). This CDR3 comprises 14 residues. In germline, CDR1 is SGHRS, CDR2 YFSETQ. V was shortened by 4 bases and J by 7 bases, with 14 bases between the two germline ends.

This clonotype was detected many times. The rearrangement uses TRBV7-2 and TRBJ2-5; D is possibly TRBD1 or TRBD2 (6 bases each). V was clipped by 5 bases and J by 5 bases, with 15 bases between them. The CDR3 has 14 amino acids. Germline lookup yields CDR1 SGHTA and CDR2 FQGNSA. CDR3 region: CASSPRGAGETQYF. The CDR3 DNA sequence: TGTGCCAGCAGCCCCAGGGGTGCGGGGGAGACCCAGTACTTC.

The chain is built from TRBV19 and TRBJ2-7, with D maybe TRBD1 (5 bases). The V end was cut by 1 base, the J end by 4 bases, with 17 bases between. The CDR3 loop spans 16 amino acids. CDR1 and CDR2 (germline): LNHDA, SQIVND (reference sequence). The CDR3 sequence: CASSIVLDSLWYEQYF. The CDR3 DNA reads TGTGCCAGTAGTATAGTCCTCGACAGTCTGTGGTACGAGCAGTACTTC.

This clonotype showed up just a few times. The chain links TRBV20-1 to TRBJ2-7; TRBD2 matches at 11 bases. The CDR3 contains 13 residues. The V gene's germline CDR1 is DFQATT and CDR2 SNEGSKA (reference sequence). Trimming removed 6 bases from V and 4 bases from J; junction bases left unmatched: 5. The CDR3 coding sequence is TGCAGTGCCGTACTAGCGGGAGTTTACGAGCAGTACTTC. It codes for CSAVLAGVYEQYF.

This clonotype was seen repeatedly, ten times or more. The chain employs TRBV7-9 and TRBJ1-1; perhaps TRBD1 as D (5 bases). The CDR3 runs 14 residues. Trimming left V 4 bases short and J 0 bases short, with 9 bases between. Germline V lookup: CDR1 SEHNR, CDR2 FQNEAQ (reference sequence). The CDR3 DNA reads TGTGCCAGCAGCTATCGACAGCTGAACACTGAAGCTTTCTTT. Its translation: CASSYRQLNTEAFF.

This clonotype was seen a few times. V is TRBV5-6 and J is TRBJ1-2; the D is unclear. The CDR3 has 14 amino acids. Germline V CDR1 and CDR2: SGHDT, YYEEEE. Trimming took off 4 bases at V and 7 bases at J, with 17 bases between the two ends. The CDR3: CASSPGIGYGGYTF. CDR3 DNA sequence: TGTGCCAGCAGCCCTGGTATCGGGTATGGTGGCTACACCTTC.

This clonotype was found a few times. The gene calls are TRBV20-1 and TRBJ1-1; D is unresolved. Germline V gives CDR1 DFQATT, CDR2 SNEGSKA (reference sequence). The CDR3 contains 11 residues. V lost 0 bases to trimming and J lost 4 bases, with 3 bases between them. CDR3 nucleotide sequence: TGCAGTGCTAGAGAGGTCACTGAAGCTTTCTTT. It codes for CSAREVTEAFF.

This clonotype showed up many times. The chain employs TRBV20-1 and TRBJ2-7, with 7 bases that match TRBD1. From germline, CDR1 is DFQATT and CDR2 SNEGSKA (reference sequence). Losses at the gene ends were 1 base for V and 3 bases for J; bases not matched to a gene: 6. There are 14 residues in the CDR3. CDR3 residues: CSARGAGGIYEQYF. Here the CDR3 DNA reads TGCAGTGCTAGAGGGGCAGGGGGTATCTACGAGCAGTACTTC.

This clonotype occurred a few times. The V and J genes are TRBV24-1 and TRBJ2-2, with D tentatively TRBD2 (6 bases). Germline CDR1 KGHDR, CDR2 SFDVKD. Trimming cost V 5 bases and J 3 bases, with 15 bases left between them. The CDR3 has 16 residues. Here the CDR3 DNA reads TGTGCCACCAGTGCCGCCTGGGACTTCGACACCGGGGAGCTGTTTTTT. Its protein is CATSAAWDFDTGELFF.

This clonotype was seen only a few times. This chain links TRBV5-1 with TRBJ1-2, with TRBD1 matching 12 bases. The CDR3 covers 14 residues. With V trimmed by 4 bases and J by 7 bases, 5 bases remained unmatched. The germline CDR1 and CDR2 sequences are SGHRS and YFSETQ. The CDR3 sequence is CASSRGTGGSGYTF. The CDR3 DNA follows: TGCGCCAGCAGCCGCGGGACAGGGGGCTCTGGCTACACCTTC.

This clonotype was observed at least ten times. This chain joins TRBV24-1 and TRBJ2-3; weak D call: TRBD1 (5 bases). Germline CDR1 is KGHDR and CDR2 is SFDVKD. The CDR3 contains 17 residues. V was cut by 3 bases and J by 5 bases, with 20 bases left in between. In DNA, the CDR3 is TGTGCCACCAGTGATGGTTCAGGGAAGACACACAGAGATACGCAGTATTTT. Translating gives CATSDGSGKTHRDTQYF.

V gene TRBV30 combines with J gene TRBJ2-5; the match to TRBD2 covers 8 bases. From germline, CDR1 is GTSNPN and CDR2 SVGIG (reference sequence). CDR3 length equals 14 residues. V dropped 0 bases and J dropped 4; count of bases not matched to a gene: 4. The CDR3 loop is CAWSVPGLVETQYF. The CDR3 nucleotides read TGTGCCTGGAGTGTACCGGGACTAGTAGAGACCCAGTACTTC.

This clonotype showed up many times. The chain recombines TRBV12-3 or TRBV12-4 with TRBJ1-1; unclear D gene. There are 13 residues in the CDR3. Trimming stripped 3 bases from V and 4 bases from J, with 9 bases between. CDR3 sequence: CASSLRILTEAFF. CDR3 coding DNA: TGTGCCAGCAGTTTGAGGATTCTCACTGAAGCTTTCTTT.

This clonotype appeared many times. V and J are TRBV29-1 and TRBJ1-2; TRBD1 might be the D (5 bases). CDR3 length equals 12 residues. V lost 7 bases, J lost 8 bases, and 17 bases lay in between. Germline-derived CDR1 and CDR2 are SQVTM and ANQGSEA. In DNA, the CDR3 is TGCAGCGATGGGACCCCCGGGCTGGGCTACACCTTC. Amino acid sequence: CSDGTPGLGYTF. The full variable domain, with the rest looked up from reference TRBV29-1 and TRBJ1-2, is SAVISQKPSRDICQRGTSLTIQCQVDSQVTMMFWYRQQPGQSLTLIATANQGSEATYESGFVIDKFPISRPNLTFSTLTVSNMSPEDSSIYLCSDGTPGLGYTFGSGTRLTVV.

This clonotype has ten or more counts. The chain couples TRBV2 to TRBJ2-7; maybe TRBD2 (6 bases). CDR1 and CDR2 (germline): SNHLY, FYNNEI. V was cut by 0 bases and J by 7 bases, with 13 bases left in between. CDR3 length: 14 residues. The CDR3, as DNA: TGTGCCAGCAGTGAAGCCCCGGGGGACGGGGAGCAGTACTTC. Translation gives CASSEAPGDGEQYF.

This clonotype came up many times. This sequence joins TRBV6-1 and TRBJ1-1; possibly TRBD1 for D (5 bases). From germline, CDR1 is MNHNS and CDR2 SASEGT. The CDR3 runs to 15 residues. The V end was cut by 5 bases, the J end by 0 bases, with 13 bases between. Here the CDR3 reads CASSRGRLMNTEAFF. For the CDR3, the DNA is TGTGCCAGCAGTCGGGGCAGACTTATGAACACTGAAGCTTTCTTT.

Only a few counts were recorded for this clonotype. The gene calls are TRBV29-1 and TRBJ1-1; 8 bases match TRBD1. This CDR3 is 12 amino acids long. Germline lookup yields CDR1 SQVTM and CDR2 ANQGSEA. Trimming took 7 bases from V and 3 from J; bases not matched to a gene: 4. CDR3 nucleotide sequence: TGCAGCGCGACAGGGGACTACACTGAAGCTTTCTTT. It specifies CSATGDYTEAFF.

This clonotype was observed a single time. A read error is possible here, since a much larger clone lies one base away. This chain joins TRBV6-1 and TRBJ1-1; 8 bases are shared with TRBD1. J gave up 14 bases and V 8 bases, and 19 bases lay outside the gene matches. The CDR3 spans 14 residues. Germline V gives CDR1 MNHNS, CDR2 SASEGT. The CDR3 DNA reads TGTGCCAGCGCCTTAGGGGGGACAGGCGCCTCTCTATTCTTT. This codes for CASALGGTGASLFF.

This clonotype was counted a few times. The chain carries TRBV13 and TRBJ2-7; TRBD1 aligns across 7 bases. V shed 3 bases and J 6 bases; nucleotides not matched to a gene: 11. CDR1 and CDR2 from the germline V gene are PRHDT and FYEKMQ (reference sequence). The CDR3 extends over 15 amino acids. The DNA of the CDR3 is TGTGCCAGCAGCTTCCGTTCTAGGGGGCGGGTCGAGCAGTACTTC. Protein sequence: CASSFRSRGRVEQYF.

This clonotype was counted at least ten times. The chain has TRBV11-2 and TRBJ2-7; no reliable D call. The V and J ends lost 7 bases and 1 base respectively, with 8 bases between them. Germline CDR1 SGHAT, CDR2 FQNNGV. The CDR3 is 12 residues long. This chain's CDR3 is CASTAESYEQYF. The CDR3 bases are TGTGCCAGCACTGCGGAATCCTACGAGCAGTACTTC.